This T cell receptor (beta chain) was captured by sequencing in a study of shared clonotypes between healthy human individuals. Study results and limitations: Enrolling few donors narrowed the genetic and exposure-history diversity that was represented.

Trimming left V 5 bases short and J 3 bases short, with 13 bases between. CDR1 and CDR2 (germline): SEHNR, FQNEAQ (reference sequence). The CDR3 length is 14 residues. The repertoire was sequenced with immunoSEQ multiplex PCR; TCRdb's copy has only in-frame clones and lacks some. The sample lists about 2.4 million clones, under 95% occurring once. A note on this clone: The antigen is undetermined.

The material sequenced was naive CD4+ T cells from PBMCs. As for subset: CD45RA+ positively selected. The receptor's source is a man aged 18-30 years in good health. Some clones in this sample may be carry-over from other donors' samples. The chain recombines TRBV7-9 with TRBJ1-2; D gene unclear. The CDR3, as DNA: TGTGCCAGCAGCCCGTGGGCCGGGGACTATGGCTACACCTTC. This sequence encodes CASSPWAGDYGYTF. Based on the CDR3 plus reference TRBV7-9 and TRBJ1-2, the full variable domain is DTGVSQNPRHKITKRGQNVTFRCDPISEHNRLYWYRQTLGQGPEFLTYFQNEAQLEKSRLLSDRFSAERPKGSFSTLEIQRTEQGDSAMYLCASSPWAGDYGYTFGSGTRLTVV.